This TCR beta chain was obtained from a study of blood T cell repertoires in COVID-19. Study summary: COVID-19 samples, acute and convalescent, were from the United States, Italy and Spain. Sources were T cells, B-cell-depleted T cells, or PBMCs; the material itself was cDNA or gDNA.

The V gene's germline CDR1 is WSHSY and CDR2 SAAADI. This CDR3 comprises 13 residues. The germline V and J ends were trimmed by 6 bases and 3 bases, with 8 bases remaining between them. The protocol was immunoSEQ multiplex PCR, while the TCRdb copy is restricted to in-frame clones and leaves out a portion. The sample contains 300,000 to 350,000 clones, 90% of which appear only once. This TCR came from a woman aged 25 to 39 who had been exposed to COVID-19. The sample was PBMCs or T cells enriched from blood (not recorded which). This sequence joins TRBV10-2 and TRBJ1-4; perhaps TRBD1 as D (5 bases). The CDR3 loop is CASRGRSNEKLFF. Written as DNA, the CDR3 is TGCGCCAGCAGGGGGCGGTCTAATGAAAAACTGTTTTTT.